This TCR beta chain stems from a study of Graves' ophthalmopathy and Graves' hyperthyroidism. The CDR3 consists of 15 residues. CDR1 DFQATT and CDR2 SNEGSKA come from the germline V gene (reference sequence). J was trimmed by 4 bases and V by 6 bases; bases with no gene match: 8. TCR beta CDR3 amplification used RNA transcripts. HTBI-primed RT-PCR formed the first round, and a multiplex PCR formed the second. TCRdb called the multiplex PCR reads again in MiXCR, with one record for every CDR3 protein. The table lists a few hundred thousand distinct CDR3 sequences, roughly 15% of them singletons. This clonotype was observed at least ten times.

This sequence was found in an adult woman with stable Graves' hyperthyroidism. The chain uses TRBV20-1 and TRBJ2-2, with TRBD1 identical over 10 bases. Material for sequencing was peripheral blood. The CDR3 loop reads CSAPRQGARTGELFF. Here the CDR3 DNA reads TGCAGTGCCCCTCGACAGGGGGCGCGCACCGGGGAGCTGTTTTTT.